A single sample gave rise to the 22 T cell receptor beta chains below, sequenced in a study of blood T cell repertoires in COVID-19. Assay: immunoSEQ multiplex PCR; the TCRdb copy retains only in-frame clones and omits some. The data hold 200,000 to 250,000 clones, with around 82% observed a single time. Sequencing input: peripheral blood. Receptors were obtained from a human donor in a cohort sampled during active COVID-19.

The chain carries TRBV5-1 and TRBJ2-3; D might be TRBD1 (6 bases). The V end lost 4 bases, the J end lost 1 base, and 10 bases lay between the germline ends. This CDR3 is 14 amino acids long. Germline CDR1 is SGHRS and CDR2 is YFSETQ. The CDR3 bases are TGCGCCAGCAGCGTGAAGGGGGGCACAGATACGCAGTATTTT. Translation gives CASSVKGGTDTQYF.

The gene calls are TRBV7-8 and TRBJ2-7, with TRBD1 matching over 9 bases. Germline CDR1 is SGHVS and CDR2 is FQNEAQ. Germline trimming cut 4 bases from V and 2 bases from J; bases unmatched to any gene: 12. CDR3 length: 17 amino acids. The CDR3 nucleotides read TGTGCCAGCAGCTCCCCTAGGGACAGGGACCACACCTACGAGCAGTACTTC. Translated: CASSSPRDRDHTYEQYF.

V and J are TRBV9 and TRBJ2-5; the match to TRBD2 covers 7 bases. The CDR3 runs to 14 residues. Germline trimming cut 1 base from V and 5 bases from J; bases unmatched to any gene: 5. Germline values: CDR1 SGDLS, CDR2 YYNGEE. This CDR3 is CASSVHGGLETQYF. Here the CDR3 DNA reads TGTGCCAGCAGCGTACACGGGGGGTTGGAGACCCAGTACTTC.

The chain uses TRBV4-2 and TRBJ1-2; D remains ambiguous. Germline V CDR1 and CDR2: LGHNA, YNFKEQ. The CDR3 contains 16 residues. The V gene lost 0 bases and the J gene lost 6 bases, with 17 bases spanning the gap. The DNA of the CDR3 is TGTGCCAGCAGCCAAGATTTCATAGGTCCCGAGGATGGCTACACCTTC. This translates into CASSQDFIGPEDGYTF.

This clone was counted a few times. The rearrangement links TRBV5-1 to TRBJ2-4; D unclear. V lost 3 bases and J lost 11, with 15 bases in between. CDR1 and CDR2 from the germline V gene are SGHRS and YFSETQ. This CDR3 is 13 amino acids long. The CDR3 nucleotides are TGCGCCAGCAGCTCGGGTGTCCGGAACCTTCAGTACTTC. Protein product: CASSSGVRNLQYF. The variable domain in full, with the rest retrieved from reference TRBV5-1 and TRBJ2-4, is KAGVTQTPRYLIKTRGQQVTLSCSPISGHRSVSWYQQTPGQGLQFLFEYFSETQRNKGNFPGRFSGRQFSNSRSEMNVSTLELGDSALYLCASSSGVRNLQYFGAGTRLSVL.

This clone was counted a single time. CDR3 in DNA: TGTGCCAGCAGTTTATTGGCAGGGGGCGCATCAGGTGAAGCTTTCTTT. The encoded protein is CASSLLAGGASGEAFF. This chain links TRBV28 with TRBJ1-1; 8 bases agree with TRBD1. V gave up 1 base and J gave up 7 bases; unmatched junction bases: 11. The CDR3 extends over 16 amino acids. Per germline, CDR1 MDHEN and CDR2 SYDVKM.

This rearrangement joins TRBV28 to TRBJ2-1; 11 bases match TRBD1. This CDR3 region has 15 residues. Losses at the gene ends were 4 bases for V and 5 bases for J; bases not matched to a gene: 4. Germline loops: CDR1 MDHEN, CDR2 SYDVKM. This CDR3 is CASSSGTGGNNEQFF. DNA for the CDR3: TGTGCCAGCAGTTCCGGGACAGGGGGAAACAATGAGCAGTTCTTC.

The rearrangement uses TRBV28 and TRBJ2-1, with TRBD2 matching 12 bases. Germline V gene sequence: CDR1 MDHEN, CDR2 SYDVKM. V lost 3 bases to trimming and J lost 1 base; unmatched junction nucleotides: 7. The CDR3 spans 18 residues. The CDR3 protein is CASSFLTSGGGSYNEQFF. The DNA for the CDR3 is TGTGCCAGCAGTTTCCTGACTAGCGGGGGAGGATCCTACAATGAGCAGTTCTTC.

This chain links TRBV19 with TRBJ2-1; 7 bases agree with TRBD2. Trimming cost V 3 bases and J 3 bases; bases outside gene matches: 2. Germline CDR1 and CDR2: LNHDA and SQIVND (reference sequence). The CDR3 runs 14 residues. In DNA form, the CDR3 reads TGTGCCAGTAGTATTAGGACTAGCTACAATGAGCAGTTCTTC. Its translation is CASSIRTSYNEQFF.

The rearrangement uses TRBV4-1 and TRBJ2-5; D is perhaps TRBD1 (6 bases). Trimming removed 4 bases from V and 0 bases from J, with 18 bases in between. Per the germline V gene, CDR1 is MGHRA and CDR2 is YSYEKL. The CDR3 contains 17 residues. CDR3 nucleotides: TGCGCCAGCAGCCTGGACAGTTCTTGGGGCTACCAAGAGACCCAGTACTTC. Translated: CASSLDSSWGYQETQYF.

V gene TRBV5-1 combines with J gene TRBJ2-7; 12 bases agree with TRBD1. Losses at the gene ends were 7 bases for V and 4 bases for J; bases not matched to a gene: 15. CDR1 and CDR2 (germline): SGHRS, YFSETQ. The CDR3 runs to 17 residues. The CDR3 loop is CASRSGTGGFIGYEQYF. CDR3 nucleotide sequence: TGCGCCAGCCGATCAGGGACAGGGGGCTTTATCGGGTACGAGCAGTACTTC.

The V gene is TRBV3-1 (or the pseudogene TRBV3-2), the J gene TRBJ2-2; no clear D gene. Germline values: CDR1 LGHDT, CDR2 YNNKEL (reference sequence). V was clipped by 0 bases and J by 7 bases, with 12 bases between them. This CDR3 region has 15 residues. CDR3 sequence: CASSQELRLGGELFF. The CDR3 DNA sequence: TGTGCCAGCAGCCAAGAATTGAGGTTAGGCGGGGAGCTGTTTTTT.

DNA of the CDR3: TGTGCCAGCAGTTTATCACAGGGTAACTCTGGAAACACCATATATTTT. Amino acids: CASSLSQGNSGNTIYF. The chain carries TRBV27 and TRBJ1-3, with a possible D match to TRBD1 (6 bases). The germline V gene encodes CDR1 MNHEY and CDR2 SMNVEV (reference sequence). Trimming stripped 0 bases from V and 0 bases from J, with 9 bases between. The CDR3 extends over 16 amino acids.

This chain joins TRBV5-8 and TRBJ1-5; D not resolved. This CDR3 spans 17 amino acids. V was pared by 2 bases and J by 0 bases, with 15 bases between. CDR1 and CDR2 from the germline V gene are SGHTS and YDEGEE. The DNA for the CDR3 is TGTGCCAGCAGCTTAACTCGCGGACTCTATAGCAATCAGCCCCAGCATTTT. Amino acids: CASSLTRGLYSNQPQHF.

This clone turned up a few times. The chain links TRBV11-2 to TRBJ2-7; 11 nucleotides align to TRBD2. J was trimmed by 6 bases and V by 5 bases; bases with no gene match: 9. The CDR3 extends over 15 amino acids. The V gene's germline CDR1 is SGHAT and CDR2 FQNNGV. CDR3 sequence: CASSALLAGALEQYF. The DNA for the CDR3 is TGTGCCAGCAGCGCGTTACTAGCGGGGGCTCTCGAGCAGTACTTC.

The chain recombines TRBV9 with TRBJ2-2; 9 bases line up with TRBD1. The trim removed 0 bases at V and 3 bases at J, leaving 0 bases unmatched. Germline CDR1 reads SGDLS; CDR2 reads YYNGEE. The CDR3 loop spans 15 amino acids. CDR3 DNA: TGTGCCAGCAGCGTAGGACAGGGGGACACCGGGGAGCTGTTTTTT. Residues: CASSVGQGDTGELFF.

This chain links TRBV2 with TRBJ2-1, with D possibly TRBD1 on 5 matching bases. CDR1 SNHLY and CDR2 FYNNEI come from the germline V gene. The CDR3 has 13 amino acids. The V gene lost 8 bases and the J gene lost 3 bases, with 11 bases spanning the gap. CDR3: CASPRQGYNEQFF. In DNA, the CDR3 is TGTGCCAGCCCCAGGCAGGGCTACAATGAGCAGTTCTTC.

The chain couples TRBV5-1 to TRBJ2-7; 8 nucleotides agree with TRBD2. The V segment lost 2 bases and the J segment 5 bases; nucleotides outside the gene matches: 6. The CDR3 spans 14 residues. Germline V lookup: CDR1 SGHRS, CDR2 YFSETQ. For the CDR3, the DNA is TGCGCCAGCAGCTTACGGGGGGGCCCGGACGAGCAGTACTTC. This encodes CASSLRGGPDEQYF.

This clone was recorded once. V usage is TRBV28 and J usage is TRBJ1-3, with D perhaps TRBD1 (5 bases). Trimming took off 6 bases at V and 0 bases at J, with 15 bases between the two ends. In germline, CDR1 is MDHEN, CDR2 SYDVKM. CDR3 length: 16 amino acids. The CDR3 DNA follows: TGTGCCAGCAGGCCATTGGGACTGCTCTCTGGAAACACCATATATTTT. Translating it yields CASRPLGLLSGNTIYF.

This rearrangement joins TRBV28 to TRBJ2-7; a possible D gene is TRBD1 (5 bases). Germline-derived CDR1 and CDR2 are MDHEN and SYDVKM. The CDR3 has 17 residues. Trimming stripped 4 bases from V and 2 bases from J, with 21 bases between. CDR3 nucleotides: TGTGCCAGCAGTTCCCCCAGTGGGCAGGGTAGCCCCTACGAGCAGTACTTC. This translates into CASSSPSGQGSPYEQYF. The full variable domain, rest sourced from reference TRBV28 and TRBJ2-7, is DVKVTQSSRYLVKRTGEKVFLECVQDMDHENMFWYRQDPGLGLRLIYFSYDVKMKEKGDIPEGYSVSREKKERFSLILESASTNQTSMYLCASSSPSGQGSPYEQYFGPGTRLTVT.

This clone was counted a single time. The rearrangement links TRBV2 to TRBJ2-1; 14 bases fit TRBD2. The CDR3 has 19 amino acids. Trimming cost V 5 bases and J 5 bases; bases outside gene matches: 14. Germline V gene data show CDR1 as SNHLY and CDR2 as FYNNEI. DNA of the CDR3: TGTGCCAGCAGTCCAACGGGACTAGCGGGAGCCCCAGGGGACAATGAGCAGTTCTTC. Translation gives CASSPTGLAGAPGDNEQFF.

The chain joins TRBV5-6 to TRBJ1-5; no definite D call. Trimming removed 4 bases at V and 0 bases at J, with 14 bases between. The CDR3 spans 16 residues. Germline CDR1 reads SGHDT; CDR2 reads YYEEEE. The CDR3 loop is CASSHMEGNSNQPQHF. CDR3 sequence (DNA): TGTGCCAGCAGCCATATGGAGGGAAATAGCAATCAGCCCCAGCATTTT.